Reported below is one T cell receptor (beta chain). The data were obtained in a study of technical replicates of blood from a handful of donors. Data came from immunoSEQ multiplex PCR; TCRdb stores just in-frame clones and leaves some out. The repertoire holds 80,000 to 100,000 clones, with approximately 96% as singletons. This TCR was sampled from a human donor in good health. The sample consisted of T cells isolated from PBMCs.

CDR3 region: CASSQDRGEQFF. CDR3 DNA: TGCGCCAGCAGCCAAGATAGGGGGGAGCAGTTCTTC. The rearrangement links TRBV4-1 to TRBJ2-1; tentatively, D is TRBD1 (6 bases). V lost 0 bases, J lost 10 bases, and 7 bases lay in between. In germline, CDR1 is MGHRA, CDR2 YSYEKL. This CDR3 is built from 12 residues.